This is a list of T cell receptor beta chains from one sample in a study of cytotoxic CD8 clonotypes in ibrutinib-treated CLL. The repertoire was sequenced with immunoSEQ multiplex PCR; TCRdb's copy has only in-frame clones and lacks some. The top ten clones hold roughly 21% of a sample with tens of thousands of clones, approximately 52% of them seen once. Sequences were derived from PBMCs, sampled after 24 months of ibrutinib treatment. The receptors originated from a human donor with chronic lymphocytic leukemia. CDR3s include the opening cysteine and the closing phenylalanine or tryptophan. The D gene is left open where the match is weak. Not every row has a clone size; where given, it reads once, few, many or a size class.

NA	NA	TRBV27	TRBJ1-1	CASRSAGEAFF	TGTGCCAGCAGATCCGCAGGGGAAGCTTTCTTT
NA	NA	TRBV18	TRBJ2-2	CASSYKRQVQANTGELFF	TGTGCCAGCTCATACAAGCGGCAGGTACAGGCGAACACCGGGGAGCTGTTTTTT
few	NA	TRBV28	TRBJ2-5	CASSLGTQYF	TGTGCCAGCAGTTTGGGGACCCAGTACTTC
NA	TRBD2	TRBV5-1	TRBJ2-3	CASSSGTSPATDTQYF	TGCGCCAGCAGCTCCGGGACTAGCCCCGCAACAGATACGCAGTATTTT
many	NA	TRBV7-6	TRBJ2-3	CASSSPDRTDTQYF	TGTGCCAGCAGCTCTCCGGACCGCACAGATACGCAGTATTTT
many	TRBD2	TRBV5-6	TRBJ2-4	CASSLGAGALGIQYF	TGTGCCAGCAGCTTAGGGGCGGGAGCCCTAGGCATTCAGTACTTC
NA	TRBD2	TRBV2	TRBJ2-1	CASRPYSGGRDRQFF	TGTGCCAGCAGGCCCTACAGCGGGGGGAGGGACCGGCAGTTCTTC
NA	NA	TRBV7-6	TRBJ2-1	CASSPGYEQFF	TGTGCCAGCAGCCCTGGCTATGAGCAGTTCTTC
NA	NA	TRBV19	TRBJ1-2	CASSMRLTDYGYTF	TGTGCCAGTAGTATGAGGCTGACAGACTATGGCTACACCTTC
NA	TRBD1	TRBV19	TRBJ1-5	CASSKTGPDSNQPQHF	TGTGCCAGTAGTAAGACAGGGCCGGACAGCAATCAGCCCCAGCATTTT
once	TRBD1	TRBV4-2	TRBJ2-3	CASSQDRGQGSTDTQYF	TGTGCCAGCAGCCAAGATCGGGGACAGGGGTCCACAGATACGCAGTATTTT
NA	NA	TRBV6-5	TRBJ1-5	CASSYSEDQPQHF	TGTGCCAGCAGTTACTCTGAGGATCAGCCCCAGCATTTT
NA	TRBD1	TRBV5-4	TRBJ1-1	CASSRQGRGDTEAFF	TGTGCCAGCAGCCGACAGGGACGGGGTGACACTGAAGCTTTCTTT
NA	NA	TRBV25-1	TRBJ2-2	CASRDHRGGELFF	TGTGCCAGCAGGGACCATAGAGGCGGGGAGCTGTTTTTT
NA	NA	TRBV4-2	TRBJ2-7	CASSQEVSRRVDEQYF	TGTGCCAGCAGCCAAGAGGTTTCCCGCAGGGTAGACGAGCAGTACTTC
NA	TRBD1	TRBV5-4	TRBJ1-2	CASSSTGGWVWGYTF	TGTGCCAGCAGCTCAACAGGGGGCTGGGTTTGGGGCTACACCTTC
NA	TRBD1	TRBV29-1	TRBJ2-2	CSVLLLGTGPPNTGELFF	TGCAGCGTTCTACTTCTTGGGACAGGGCCTCCCAACACCGGGGAGCTGTTTTTT
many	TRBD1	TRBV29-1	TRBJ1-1	CSVSQGWLNTEAFF	TGCAGCGTCTCACAGGGGTGGCTGAACACTGAAGCTTTCTTT